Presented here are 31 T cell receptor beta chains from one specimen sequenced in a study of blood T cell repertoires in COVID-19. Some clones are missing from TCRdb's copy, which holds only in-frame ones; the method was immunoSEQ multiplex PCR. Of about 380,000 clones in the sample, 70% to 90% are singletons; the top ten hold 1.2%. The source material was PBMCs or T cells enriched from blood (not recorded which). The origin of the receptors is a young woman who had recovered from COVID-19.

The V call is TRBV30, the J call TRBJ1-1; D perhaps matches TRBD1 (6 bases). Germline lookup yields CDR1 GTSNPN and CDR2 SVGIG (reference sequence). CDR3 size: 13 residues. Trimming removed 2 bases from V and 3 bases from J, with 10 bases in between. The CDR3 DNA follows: TGTGCCTGGAGTAAGGACAGCTACACTGAAGCTTTCTTT. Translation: CAWSKDSYTEAFF.

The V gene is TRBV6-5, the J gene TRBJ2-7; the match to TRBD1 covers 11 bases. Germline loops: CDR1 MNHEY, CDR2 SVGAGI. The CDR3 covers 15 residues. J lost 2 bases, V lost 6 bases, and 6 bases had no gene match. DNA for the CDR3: TGTGCCAGCAGGCGTGGGGGACAGGGGGCCTACGAGCAGTACTTC. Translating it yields CASRRGGQGAYEQYF.

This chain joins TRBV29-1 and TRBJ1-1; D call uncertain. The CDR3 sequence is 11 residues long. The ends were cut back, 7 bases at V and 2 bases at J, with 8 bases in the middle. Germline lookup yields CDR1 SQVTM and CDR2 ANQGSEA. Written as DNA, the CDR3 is TGCAGCGGGTCGGTTAACACTGAAGCTTTCTTT. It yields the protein CSGSVNTEAFF.

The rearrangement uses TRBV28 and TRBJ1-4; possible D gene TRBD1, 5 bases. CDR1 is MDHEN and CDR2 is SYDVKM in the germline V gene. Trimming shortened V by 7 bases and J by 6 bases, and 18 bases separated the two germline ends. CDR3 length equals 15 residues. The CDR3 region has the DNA TGTGCCAGCATTGAGGTGGGCCGGGGGGATGAAAAACTGTTTTTT. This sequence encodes CASIEVGRGDEKLFF.

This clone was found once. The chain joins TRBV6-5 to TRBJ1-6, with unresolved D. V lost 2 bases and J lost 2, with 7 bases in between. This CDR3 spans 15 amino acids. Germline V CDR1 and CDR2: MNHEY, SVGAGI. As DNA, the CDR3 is TGTGCCAGCAGTTACGGAGGCCCCTATAATTCACCCCTCCACTTT. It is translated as CASSYGGPYNSPLHF.

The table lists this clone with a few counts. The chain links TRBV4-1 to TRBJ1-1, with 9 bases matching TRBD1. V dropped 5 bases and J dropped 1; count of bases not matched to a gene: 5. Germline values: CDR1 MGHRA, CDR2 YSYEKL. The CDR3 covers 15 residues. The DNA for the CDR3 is TGCGCCAGCAGCTCCCGGACAGGGGCGAACACTGAAGCTTTCTTT. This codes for CASSSRTGANTEAFF.

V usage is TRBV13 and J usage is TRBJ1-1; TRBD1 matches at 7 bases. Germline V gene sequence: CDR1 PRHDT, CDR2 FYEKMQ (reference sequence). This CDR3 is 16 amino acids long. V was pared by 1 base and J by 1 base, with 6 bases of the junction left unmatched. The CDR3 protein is CASSLAFRTGNTEAFF. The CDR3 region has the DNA TGTGCCAGCAGCTTAGCTTTTCGGACAGGGAACACTGAAGCTTTCTTT.

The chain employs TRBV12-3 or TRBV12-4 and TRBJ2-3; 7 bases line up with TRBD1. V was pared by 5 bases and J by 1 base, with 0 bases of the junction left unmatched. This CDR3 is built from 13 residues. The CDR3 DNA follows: TGTGCCAGCAGTGACAGGGGCACAGATACGCAGTATTTT. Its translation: CASSDRGTDTQYF.

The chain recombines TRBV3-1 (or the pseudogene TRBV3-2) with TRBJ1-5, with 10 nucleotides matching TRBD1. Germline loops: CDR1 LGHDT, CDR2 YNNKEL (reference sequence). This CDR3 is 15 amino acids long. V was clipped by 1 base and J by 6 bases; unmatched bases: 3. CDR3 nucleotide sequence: TGTGCCAGCAGCCAAGGACAGGGGGCAGGTCAGCCCCAGCATTTT. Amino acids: CASSQGQGAGQPQHF.

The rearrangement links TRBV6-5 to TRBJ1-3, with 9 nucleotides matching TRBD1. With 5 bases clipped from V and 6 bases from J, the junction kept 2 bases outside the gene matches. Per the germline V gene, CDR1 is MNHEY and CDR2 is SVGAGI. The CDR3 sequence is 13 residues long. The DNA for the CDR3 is TGTGCCAGCAGTCGACAGGGGGTAAACACCATATATTTT. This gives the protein CASSRQGVNTIYF.

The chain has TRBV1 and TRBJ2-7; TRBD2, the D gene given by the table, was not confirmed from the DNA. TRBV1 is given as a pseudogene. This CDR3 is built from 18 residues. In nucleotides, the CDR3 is TGCACCAGCAGCCAGCATTTTAGCGGGGGGCACCCCACGTACGAGCAGTACTTC. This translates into CTSSQHFSGGHPTYEQYF.

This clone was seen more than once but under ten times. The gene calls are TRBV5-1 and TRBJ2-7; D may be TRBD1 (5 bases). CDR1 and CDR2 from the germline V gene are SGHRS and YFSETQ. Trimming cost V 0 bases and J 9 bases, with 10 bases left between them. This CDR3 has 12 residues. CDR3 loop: CASSLEGFGQYF. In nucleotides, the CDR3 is TGCGCCAGCAGCTTGGAGGGGTTCGGGCAGTACTTC.

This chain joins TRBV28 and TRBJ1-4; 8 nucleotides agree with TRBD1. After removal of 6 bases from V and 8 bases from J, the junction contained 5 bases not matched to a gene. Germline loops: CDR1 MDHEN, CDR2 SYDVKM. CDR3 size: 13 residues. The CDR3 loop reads CASRAGGDEKLFF. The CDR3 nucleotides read TGTGCCAGCAGAGCAGGGGGCGACGAAAAACTGTTTTTT. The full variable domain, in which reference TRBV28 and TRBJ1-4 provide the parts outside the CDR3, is DVKVTQSSRYLVKRTGEKVFLECVQDMDHENMFWYRQDPGLGLRLIYFSYDVKMKEKGDIPEGYSVSREKKERFSLILESASTNQTSMYLCASRAGGDEKLFFGSGTQLSVL.

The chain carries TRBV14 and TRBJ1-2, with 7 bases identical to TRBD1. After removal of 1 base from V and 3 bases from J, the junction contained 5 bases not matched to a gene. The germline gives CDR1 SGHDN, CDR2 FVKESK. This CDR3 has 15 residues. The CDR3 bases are TGTGCCAGCAGCCAAGTAGGAGGGGGCGACTATGGCTACACCTTC. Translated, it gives CASSQVGGGDYGYTF.

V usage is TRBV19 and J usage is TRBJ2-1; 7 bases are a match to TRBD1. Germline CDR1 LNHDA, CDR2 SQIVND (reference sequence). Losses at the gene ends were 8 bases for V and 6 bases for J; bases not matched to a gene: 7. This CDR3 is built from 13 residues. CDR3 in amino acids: CASGQVGGNEQFF. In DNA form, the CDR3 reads TGTGCCAGTGGACAGGTTGGGGGCAATGAGCAGTTCTTC. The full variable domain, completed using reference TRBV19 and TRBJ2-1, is DGGITQSPKYLFRKEGQNVTLSCEQNLNHDAMYWYRQDPGQGLRLIYYSQIVNDFQKGDIAEGYSVSREKKESFPLTVTSAQKNPTAFYLCASGQVGGNEQFFGPGTRLTVL.

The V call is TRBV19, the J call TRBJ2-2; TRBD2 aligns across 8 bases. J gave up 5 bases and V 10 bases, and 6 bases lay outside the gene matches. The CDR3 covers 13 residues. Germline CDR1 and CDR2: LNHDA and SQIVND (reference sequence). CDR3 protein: CATRGGRTGELFF. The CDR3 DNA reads TGTGCCACCCGCGGGGGGCGGACCGGGGAGCTGTTTTTT.

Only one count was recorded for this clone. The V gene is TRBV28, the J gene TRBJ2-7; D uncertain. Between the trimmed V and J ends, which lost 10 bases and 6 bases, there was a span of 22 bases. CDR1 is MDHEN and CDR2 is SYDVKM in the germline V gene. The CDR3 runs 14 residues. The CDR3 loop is CATCGLRGTGEQYF. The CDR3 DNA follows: TGTGCCACCTGTGGATTACGAGGTACGGGCGAGCAGTACTTC.

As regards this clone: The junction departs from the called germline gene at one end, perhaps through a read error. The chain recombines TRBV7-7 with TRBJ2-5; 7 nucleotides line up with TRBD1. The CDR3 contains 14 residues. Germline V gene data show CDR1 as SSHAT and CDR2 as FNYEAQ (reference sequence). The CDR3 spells CASSPDRVQETQYF. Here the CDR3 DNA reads TGTGCTAGCAGCCCCGACAGGGTCCAAGAGACCCAGTACTTC.

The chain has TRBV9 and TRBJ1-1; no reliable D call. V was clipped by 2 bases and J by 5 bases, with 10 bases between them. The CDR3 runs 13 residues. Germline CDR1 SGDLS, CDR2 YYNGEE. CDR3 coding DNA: TGTGCCAGCAGCGTGGCCCCAAAGACTGAAGCTTTCTTT. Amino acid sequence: CASSVAPKTEAFF. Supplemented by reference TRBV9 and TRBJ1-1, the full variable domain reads DSGVTQTPKHLITATGQRVTLRCSPRSGDLSVYWYQQSLDQGLQFLIQYYNGEERAKGNILERFSAQQFPDLHSELNLSSLELGDSALYFCASSVAPKTEAFFGQGTRLTVV.

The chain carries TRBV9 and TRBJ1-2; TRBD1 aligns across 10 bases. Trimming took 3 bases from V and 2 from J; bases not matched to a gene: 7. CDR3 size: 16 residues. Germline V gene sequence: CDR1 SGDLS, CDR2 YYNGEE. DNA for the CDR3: TGTGCCAGCAGCGCAGGGACAGGGGCTGAGAACTATGGCTACACCTTC. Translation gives CASSAGTGAENYGYTF. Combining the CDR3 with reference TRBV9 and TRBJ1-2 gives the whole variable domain DSGVTQTPKHLITATGQRVTLRCSPRSGDLSVYWYQQSLDQGLQFLIQYYNGEERAKGNILERFSAQQFPDLHSELNLSSLELGDSALYFCASSAGTGAENYGYTFGSGTRLTVV.

The CDR3 region has the DNA TGTGCCAGCAGCTTAGTTGGGGGGTCGGATGGCTACACCTTC. It translates to CASSLVGGSDGYTF. The gene calls are TRBV7-9 and TRBJ1-2; weak D call: TRBD1 (5 bases). The ends were cut back, 1 base at V and 6 bases at J, with 12 bases in the middle. The length of the CDR3 is 14 residues. Germline V CDR1 and CDR2: SEHNR, FQNEAQ (reference sequence).

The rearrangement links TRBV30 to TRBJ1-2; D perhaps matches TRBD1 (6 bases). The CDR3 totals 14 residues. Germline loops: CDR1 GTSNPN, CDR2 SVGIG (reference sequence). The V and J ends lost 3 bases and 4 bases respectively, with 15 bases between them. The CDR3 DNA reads TGTGCCTGGAGCGCCATCACAGGGTTCTATGGCTACACCTTC. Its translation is CAWSAITGFYGYTF. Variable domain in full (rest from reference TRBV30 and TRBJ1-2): SQTIHQWPATLVQPVGSPLSLECTVEGTSNPNLYWYRQAAGRGLQLLFYSVGIGQISSEVPQNLSASRPQDRQFILSSKKLLLSDSGFYLCAWSAITGFYGYTFGSGTRLTVV.

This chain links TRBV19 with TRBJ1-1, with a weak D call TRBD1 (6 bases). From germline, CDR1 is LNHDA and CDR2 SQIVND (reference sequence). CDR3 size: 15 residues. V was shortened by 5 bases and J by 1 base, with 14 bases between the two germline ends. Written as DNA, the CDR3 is TGTGCCAGTAGTTTCCCCCAGGGGTGGAACACTGAAGCTTTCTTT. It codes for CASSFPQGWNTEAFF.

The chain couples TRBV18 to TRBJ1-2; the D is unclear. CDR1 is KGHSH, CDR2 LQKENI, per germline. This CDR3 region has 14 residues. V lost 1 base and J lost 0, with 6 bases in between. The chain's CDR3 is CASSPRRANYGYTF. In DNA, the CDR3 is TGTGCCAGCTCACCACGGAGAGCTAACTATGGCTACACCTTC.

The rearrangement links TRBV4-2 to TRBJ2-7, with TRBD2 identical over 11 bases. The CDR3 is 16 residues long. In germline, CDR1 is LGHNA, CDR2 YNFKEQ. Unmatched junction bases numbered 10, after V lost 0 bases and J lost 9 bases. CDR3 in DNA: TGTGCCAGCAGCCAAGATGCGGGGCTAGCGGGGGGAGGGCAGTACTTC. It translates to CASSQDAGLAGGGQYF.

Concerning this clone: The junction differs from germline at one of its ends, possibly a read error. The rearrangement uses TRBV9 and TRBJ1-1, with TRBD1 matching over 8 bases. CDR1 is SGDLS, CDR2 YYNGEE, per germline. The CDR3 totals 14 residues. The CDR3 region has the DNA TGCTTCAGGGGGCCACCGGTTTTGGGGACTGAAGCTTTCTTT. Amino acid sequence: CFRGPPVLGTEAFF.

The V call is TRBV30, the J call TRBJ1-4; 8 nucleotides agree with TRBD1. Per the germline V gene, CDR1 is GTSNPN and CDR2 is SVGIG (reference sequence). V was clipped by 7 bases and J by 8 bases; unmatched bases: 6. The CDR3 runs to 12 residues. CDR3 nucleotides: TGTGCCTTGACAGGGGCAGAGGAAAAACTGTTTTTT. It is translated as CALTGAEEKLFF.

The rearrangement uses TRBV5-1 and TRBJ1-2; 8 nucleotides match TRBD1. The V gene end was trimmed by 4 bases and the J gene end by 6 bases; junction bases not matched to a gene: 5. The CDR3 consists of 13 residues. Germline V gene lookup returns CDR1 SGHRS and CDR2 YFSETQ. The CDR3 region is CASSMRTGHGYTF. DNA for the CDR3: TGCGCCAGCAGCATGCGGACAGGGCATGGCTACACCTTC.

The DNA for the CDR3 is TGTGCCAGCAGTTTATCCCCAGGGTACACCATATATTTT. This sequence encodes CASSLSPGYTIYF. The chain joins TRBV28 to TRBJ1-3; possible D gene TRBD1, 5 bases. V was shortened by 1 base and J by 8 bases, with 9 bases between the two germline ends. CDR1 and CDR2 (germline): MDHEN, SYDVKM. The CDR3 sequence is 13 residues long.

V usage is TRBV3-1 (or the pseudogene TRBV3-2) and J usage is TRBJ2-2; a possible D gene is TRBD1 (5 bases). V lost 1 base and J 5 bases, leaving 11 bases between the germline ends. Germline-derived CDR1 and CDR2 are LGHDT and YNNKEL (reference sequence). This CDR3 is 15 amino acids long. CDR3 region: CASSQVGEGTGELFF. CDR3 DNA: TGTGCCAGCAGCCAAGTAGGGGAAGGAACCGGGGAGCTGTTTTTT.

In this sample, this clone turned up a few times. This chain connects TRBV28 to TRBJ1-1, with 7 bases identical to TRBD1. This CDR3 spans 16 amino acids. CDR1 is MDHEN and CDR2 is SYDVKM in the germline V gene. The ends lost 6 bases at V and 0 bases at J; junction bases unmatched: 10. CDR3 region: CASRSTGVQMNTEAFF. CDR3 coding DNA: TGTGCCAGCAGGTCTACAGGGGTCCAAATGAACACTGAAGCTTTCTTT. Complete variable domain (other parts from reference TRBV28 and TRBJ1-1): DVKVTQSSRYLVKRTGEKVFLECVQDMDHENMFWYRQDPGLGLRLIYFSYDVKMKEKGDIPEGYSVSREKKERFSLILESASTNQTSMYLCASRSTGVQMNTEAFFGQGTRLTVV.